The T cell receptor beta chain under discussion was sequenced for a study of brain T cells in children with intractable seizures. Surgery cases with the highest brain T cell transcript signatures were chosen for sequencing. At least one anti-epileptic drug was given before surgery. This table comes from immunoSEQ multiplex PCR, and its TCRdb copy is limited to in-frame clones, with some not included. The profile shows roughly 110,000 clones, approximately 94% of them singletons. This specimen consisted of peripheral blood, obtained at surgery. The sequence came from a boy under two years old with hemimegalencephaly and intractable seizures.

Here the CDR3 reads CASSFQLAGDHYNEQFF. The CDR3 DNA sequence: TGTGCCAGCAGCTTCCAACTAGCGGGAGATCACTACAATGAGCAGTTCTTC. This chain connects TRBV28 to TRBJ2-1, with 11 bases aligning to TRBD2. With 6 bases clipped from V and 3 bases from J, the junction kept 10 bases outside the gene matches. This CDR3 contains 17 residues. From germline, CDR1 is MDHEN and CDR2 SYDVKM.